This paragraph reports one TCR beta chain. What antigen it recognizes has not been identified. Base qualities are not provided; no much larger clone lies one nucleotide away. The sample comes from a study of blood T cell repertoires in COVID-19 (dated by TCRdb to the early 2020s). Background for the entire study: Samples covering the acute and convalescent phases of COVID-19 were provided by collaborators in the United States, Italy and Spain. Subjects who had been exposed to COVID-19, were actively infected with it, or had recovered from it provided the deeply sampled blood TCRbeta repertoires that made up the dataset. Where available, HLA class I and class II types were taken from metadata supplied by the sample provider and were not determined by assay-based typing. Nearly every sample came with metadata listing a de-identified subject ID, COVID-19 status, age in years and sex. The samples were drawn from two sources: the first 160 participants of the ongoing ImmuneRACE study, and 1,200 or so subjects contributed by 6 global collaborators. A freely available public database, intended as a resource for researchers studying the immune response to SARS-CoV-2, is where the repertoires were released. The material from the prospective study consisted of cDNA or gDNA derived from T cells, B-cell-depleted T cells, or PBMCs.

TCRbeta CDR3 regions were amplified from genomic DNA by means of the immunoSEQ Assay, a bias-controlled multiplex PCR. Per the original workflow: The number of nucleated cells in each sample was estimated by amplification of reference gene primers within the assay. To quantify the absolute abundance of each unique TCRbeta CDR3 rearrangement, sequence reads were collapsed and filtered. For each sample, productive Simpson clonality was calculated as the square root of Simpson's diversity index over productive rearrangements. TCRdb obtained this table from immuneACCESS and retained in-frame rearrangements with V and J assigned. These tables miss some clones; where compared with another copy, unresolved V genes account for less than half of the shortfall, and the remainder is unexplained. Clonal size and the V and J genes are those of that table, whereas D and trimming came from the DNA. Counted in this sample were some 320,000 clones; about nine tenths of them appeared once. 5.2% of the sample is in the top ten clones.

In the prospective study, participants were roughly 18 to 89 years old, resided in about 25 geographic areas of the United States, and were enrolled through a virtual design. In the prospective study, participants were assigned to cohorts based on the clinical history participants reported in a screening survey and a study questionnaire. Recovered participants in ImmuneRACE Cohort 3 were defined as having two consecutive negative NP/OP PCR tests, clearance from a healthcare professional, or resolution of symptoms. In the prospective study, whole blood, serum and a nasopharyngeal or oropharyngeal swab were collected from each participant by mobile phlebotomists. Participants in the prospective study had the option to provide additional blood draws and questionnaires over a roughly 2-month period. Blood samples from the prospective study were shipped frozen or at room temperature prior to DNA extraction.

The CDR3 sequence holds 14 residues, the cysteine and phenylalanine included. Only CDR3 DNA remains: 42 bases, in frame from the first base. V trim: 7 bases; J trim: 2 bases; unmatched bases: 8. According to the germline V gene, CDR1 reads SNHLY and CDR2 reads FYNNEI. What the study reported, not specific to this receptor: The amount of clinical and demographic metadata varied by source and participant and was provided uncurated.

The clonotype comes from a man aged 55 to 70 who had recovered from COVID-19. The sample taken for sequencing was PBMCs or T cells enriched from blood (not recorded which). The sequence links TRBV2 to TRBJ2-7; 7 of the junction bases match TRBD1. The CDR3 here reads CASKDTGVAYEQYF. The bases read TGTGCCAGCAAGGATACAGGGGTGGCCTACGAGCAGTACTTC.